This TCR beta chain was captured in a study of T cells in Graves' hyperthyroidism and ophthalmopathy. Study background: Sampling of peripheral blood happened at initial diagnosis, prior to any treatment.

This clonotype was seen many times. The patients, who ranged from 18 to 65 in age, presented with newly diagnosed hyperthyroidism lasting under 2 months. Blood was drawn at first hyperthyroidism diagnosis, before any ophthalmopathy symptoms. Template material for amplifying TCR beta CDR3 regions consisted of RNA transcripts. RT-PCR in the first round (using the HTBI primer set) targeted the TCR CDR3. TCRdb re-called the multiplex PCR reads through MiXCR, storing one row per CDR3 protein. The sample includes 270,000 or so distinct CDR3 sequences, 25% to 30% of them seen just once. Material for sequencing was blood. The receptor was isolated from a man between 40 and 49 years old with Graves' hyperthyroidism that later progressed to Graves' ophthalmopathy.

In DNA, the CDR3 is TGTGCCAGCAGTTCCTTCCGGGCCCCCTATCAGCCCCAGCATTTT. Translating gives CASSSFRAPYQPQHF. J is TRBJ1-5 and V is TRBV6-5; D gene unclear. Germline CDR1 is MNHEY and CDR2 is SVGAGI. CDR3 length equals 15 residues. V was shortened by 4 bases and J by 5 bases, with 15 bases between the two germline ends.